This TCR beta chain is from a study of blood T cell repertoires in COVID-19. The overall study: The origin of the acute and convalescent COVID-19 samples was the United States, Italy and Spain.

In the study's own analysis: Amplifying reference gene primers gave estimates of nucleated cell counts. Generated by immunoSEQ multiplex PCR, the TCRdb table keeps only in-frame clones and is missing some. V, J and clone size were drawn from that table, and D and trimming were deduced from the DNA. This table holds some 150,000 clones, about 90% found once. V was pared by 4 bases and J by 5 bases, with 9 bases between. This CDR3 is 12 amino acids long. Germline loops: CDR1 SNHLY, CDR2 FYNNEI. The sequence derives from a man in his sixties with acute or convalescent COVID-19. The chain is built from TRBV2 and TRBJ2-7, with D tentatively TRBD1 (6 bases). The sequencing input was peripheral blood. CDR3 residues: CASSVQGNEQYF. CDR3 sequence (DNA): TGTGCCAGCAGTGTACAGGGAAACGAGCAGTACTTC.